These T cell receptor beta chains were read from a single sample in a study of beta chain features in type 1 diabetes. Assay: immunoSEQ multiplex PCR; the TCRdb copy retains only in-frame clones and omits some. Among roughly 230,000 clones listed, 9.6% were seen once. The specimen sequenced was naive CD4+ T cells from blood. Source of these receptors: a woman under 30 in good health. CDR3s include the opening cysteine and the closing phenylalanine or tryptophan. A D gene is named only where the DNA matches it firmly. Size values are once, few and many counts, or a class for expanded clones, and some rows have none.

d_gene	abundance	v_gene	j_gene	CDR3aa	CDR3nt
TRBD1	many	TRBV30	TRBJ1-2	CAWRTQGAWGYTF	TGTGCCTGGAGAACACAGGGGGCATGGGGCTACACCTTC
TRBD2	few	TRBV6-5	TRBJ2-3	CASSPLAGGVDTQYF	TGTGCCAGCAGCCCACTAGCGGGAGGCGTAGATACGCAGTATTTT
NA	NA	TRBV10-2	TRBJ2-1	CASSEAFGSYNEQFF	TGCGCCAGCAGTGAAGCTTTTGGCTCCTACAATGAGCAGTTCTTC
TRBD1	few	TRBV11-2	TRBJ1-2	CASSLGLGTGRKCTF	TGTGCCAGCAGCTTAGGGCTGGGGACAGGGAGGAAGTGCACCTTC
NA	few	TRBV7-9	TRBJ2-5	CASSPGLETQYF	TGTGCCAGCAGCCCCGGGTTGGAGACCCAGTACTTC
TRBD2	NA	TRBV18	TRBJ2-2	CASSVRDRTTSGLANTGELFF	TGTGCCAGCTCAGTCCGGGACAGAACGACTAGCGGGCTCGCGAACACCGGGGAGCTGTTTTTT
TRBD2	NA	TRBV29-1	TRBJ2-1	CSVAIAGARTSGTYNEQFF	TGCAGCGTTGCCATCGCAGGGGCGAGGACTAGCGGGACCTACAATGAGCAGTTCTTC
NA	once	TRBV2	TRBJ2-5	CASSEGAGETQYF	TGTGCCAGCAGTGAGGGGGCAGGTGAGACCCAGTACTTC
TRBD1	few	TRBV9	TRBJ1-2	CASSGWTGEYGYTF	TGTGCCAGCAGCGGATGGACAGGGGAGTATGGCTACACCTTC
TRBD1	few	TRBV4-1	TRBJ2-7	CASSQAAGTDLSYEQYF	TGCGCCAGCAGCCAAGCCGCCGGGACAGACCTCTCCTACGAGCAGTACTTC
NA	NA	TRBV5-6	TRBJ2-1	CASSLMRGRSSYNEQFF	TGTGCCAGCAGCTTGATGCGGGGACGTAGCTCCTACAATGAGCAGTTCTTC
TRBD1	NA	TRBV11-2	TRBJ1-5	CASSLMGQGYANNQPQHF	TGTGCCAGCAGCTTAATGGGACAGGGTTATGCGAACAATCAGCCCCAGCATTTT
TRBD2	NA	TRBV30	TRBJ2-7	CAWTGLAGGEQYF	TGTGCCTGGACAGGGCTAGCGGGGGGGGAGCAGTACTTC
NA	NA	TRBV6-6	TRBJ2-5	CASSVSRYEETQYF	TGTGCCAGCAGCGTATCCAGGTACGAAGAGACCCAGTACTTC
TRBD1	few	TRBV2	TRBJ2-7	CASSESGTGSYEQYF	TGTGCCAGCAGTGAGAGTGGGACAGGGTCCTACGAGCAGTACTTC
TRBD1	NA	TRBV7-2	TRBJ1-1	CASSSQGANFEAFF	TGTGCCAGCAGCTCTCAGGGGGCGAACTTTGAAGCTTTCTTT
TRBD2	few	TRBV28	TRBJ2-4	CASSSAGEEAKNIQYF	TGTGCCAGCAGTAGCGCGGGGGAAGAGGCCAAAAACATTCAGTACTTC
NA	once	TRBV27	TRBJ2-7	CASSPRDRATYEQYF	TGTGCCAGCAGTCCGCGGGACAGAGCTACCTACGAGCAGTACTTC
NA	NA	TRBV19	TRBJ2-5	CASSMAGQETQYF	TGTGCCAGTAGTATGGCGGGGCAGGAGACCCAGTACTTC
TRBD1	NA	TRBV5-1	TRBJ2-2	CASSAGQGPGELFF	TGCGCCAGCAGCGCGGGACAGGGTCCCGGGGAGCTGTTTTTT
NA	few	TRBV9	TRBJ1-1	CASSVDVVSAEAFF	TGTGCCAGCAGCGTAGATGTCGTGTCAGCTGAAGCTTTCTTT
NA	NA	TRBV5-8	TRBJ1-5	CASSFLAGVRNQPQHF	TGTGCCAGCAGCTTTCTCGCAGGGGTCCGCAATCAGCCCCAGCATTTT
NA	NA	TRBV7-8	TRBJ2-1	CASSSSPDNEQFF	TGTGCCAGCAGCTCCTCCCCGGACAATGAGCAGTTCTTC
TRBD2	NA	TRBV7-2	TRBJ2-7	CASSFSGGAYEQYF	TGTGCCAGCAGCTTTAGCGGGGGGGCCTACGAGCAGTACTTC
TRBD1	few	TRBV5-4	TRBJ1-5	CASSPGTGNQPQHF	TGTGCCAGCAGCCCCGGGACAGGGAATCAGCCCCAGCATTTT
TRBD2	few	TRBV27	TRBJ2-4	CASTTSVDGYF	TGTGCCAGCACTACTAGCGTTGATGGGTACTTC
NA	few	TRBV4-1	TRBJ2-3	CASSQSVQGWTDTQYF	TGCGCCAGCAGCCAGTCGGTCCAGGGATGGACAGATACGCAGTATTTT
NA	NA	TRBV6-6	TRBJ2-5	CASSYTLLGGQYF	TGTGCCAGCAGTTACACCCTGTTGGGGGGCCAGTACTTC
NA	NA	TRBV5-1	TRBJ2-7	CASSPGTLPGGEYF	TGCGCCAGCAGCCCAGGGACACTACCTGGGGGGGAGTACTTC
NA	NA	TRBV30	TRBJ2-2	CAWSVLLGRGTGELFF	TGTGCCTGGAGTGTGTTACTCGGCAGGGGCACCGGGGAGCTGTTTTTT
NA	NA	TRBV19	TRBJ1-5	CASSIGDQPQHF	TGTGCCAGTAGTATCGGGGATCAGCCCCAGCATTTT
TRBD1	few	TRBV23-1	TRBJ1-4	CASSRAGGARTNEKLFF	TGCGCCAGCAGTCGGGCAGGGGGCGCGAGGACTAATGAAAAACTGTTTTTT
NA	few	TRBV5-1	TRBJ2-1	CASRSRDSYNEQFF	TGCGCCAGCAGGTCGCGGGACTCCTACAATGAGCAGTTCTTC
NA	NA	TRBV5-1	TRBJ2-3	CASSLEQVGTDTQYF	TGCGCCAGCAGCTTGGAACAGGTCGGCACAGATACGCAGTATTTT
TRBD1	NA	TRBV5-1	TRBJ2-7	CASSPRQGNLFYEQYF	TGCGCCAGCAGCCCCAGACAGGGGAACCTCTTCTACGAGCAGTACTTC
TRBD1	NA	TRBV4-1	TRBJ1-4	CASSAQTGVVFSEKLFF	TGCGCCAGCAGCGCTCAGACAGGGGTGGTTTTCAGCGAAAAACTGTTTTTT
TRBD2	NA	TRBV9	TRBJ2-1	CASSPAGTSGRASSYNEQFF	TGTGCCAGCAGCCCAGCGGGGACTAGCGGGAGGGCTAGCTCCTACAATGAGCAGTTCTTC
NA	NA	TRBV7-8	TRBJ2-3	CASSGGGGNANTQYF	TGTGCCAGCAGCGGGGGTGGCGGGAACGCAAATACGCAGTATTTT
TRBD2	NA	TRBV9	TRBJ2-7	CASSVDASGVWEQYF	TGTGCCAGCAGCGTAGATGCTAGCGGGGTCTGGGAGCAGTACTTC
NA	NA	TRBV10-3	TRBJ2-1	CAIRLDRGGAYNEQFF	TGTGCCATCAGACTAGACAGGGGAGGGGCATACAATGAGCAGTTCTTC